The entry below gives a single T cell receptor (beta chain) sequence along with its context. This specimen belongs to a study of blood T cell repertoires in COVID-19. In the study overall: Acute-phase and convalescent COVID-19 samples originated in the United States, Italy and Spain. Sample material is recorded as cDNA or gDNA derived from T cells, B-cell-depleted T cells, or PBMCs.

As handled by the study authors: It was from reference gene primer amplification that nucleated cell counts were estimated. Generated by immunoSEQ multiplex PCR, the TCRdb table keeps only in-frame clones and is missing some. The V and J calls and the clone size are those of that table, but D and trimming were determined from the DNA. The sample holds approximately 150,000 clones, approximately 92% seen once. The source of this sequence is a woman aged 55-69 years with active COVID-19. The sample taken for sequencing was peripheral blood.

The chain's CDR3 is CASSLGRTGELFF. DNA for the CDR3: TGTGCCAGCAGCTTAGGGAGAACCGGGGAGCTGTTTTTT. The chain uses TRBV7-3 and TRBJ2-2, with D perhaps TRBD2 (5 bases). Germline CDR1 SGHTA, CDR2 FQGTGA. Trimming cost V 2 bases and J 5 bases, with 6 bases left between them. The CDR3 is 13 residues long.